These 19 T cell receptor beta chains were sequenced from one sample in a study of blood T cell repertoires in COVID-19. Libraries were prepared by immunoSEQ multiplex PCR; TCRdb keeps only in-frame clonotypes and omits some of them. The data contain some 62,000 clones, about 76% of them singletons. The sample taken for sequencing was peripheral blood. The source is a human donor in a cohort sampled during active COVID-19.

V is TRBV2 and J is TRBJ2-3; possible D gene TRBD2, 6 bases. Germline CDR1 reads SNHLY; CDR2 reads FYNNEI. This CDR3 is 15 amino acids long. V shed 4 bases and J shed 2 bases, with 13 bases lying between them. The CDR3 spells CASSAVGGNTDTQYF. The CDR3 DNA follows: TGTGCCAGCAGTGCGGTCGGCGGGAACACAGATACGCAGTATTTT.

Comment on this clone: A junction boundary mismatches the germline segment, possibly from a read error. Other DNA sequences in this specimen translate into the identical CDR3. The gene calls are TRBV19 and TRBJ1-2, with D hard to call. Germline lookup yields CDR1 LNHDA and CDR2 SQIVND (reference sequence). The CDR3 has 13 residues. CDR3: CASSMGSLLGYTF. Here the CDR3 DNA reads TGTGCCAGTAGTATGGGCAGTCTGCTTGGCTACACCTTT. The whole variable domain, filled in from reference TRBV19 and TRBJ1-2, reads DGGITQSPKYLFRKEGQNVTLSCEQNLNHDAMYWYRQDPGQGLRLIYYSQIVNDFQKGDIAEGYSVSREKKESFPLTVTSAQKNPTAFYLCASSMGSLLGYTFGSGTRLTVV.

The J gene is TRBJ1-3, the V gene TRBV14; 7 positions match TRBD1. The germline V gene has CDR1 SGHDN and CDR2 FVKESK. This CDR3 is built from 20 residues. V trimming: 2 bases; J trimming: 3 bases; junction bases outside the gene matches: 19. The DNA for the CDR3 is TGTGCCAGCAGCCAAAAGGGGGCGAGGGTATTTGCTTTAGGTGGAAACACCATATATTTT. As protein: CASSQKGARVFALGGNTIYF. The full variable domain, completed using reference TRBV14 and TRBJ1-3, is EAGVTQFPSHSVIEKGQTVTLRCDPISGHDNLYWYRRVMGKEIKFLLHFVKESKQDESGMPNNRFLAERTGGTYSTLKVQPAELEDSGVYFCASSQKGARVFALGGNTIYFGEGSWLTVV.

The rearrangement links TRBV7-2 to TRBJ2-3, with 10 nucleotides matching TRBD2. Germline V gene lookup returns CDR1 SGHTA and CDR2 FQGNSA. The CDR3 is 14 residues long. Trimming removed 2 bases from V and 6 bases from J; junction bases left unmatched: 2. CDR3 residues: CASSLTSGADTQYF. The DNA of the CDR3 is TGTGCCAGCAGCTTAACTAGCGGGGCGGATACGCAGTATTTT. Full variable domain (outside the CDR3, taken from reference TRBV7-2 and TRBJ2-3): GAGVSQSPSNKVTEKGKDVELRCDPISGHTALYWYRQSLGQGLEFLIYFQGNSAPDKSGLPSDRFSAERTGGSVSTLTIQRTQQEDSAVYLCASSLTSGADTQYFGPGTRLTVL.

CDR3 in DNA: TGTGCCAGCAAGGACAGGGGATTAAGAAATGAGCAGTTCTTC. This codes for CASKDRGLRNEQFF. The chain links TRBV2 to TRBJ2-1; 9 bases line up with TRBD1. Germline V gene sequence: CDR1 SNHLY, CDR2 FYNNEI. V lost 7 bases, J lost 7 bases, and 8 bases stayed unmatched. The CDR3 has 14 amino acids.

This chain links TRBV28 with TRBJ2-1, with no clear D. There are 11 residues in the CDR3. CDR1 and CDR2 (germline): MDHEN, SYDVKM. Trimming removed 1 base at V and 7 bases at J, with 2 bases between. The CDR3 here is CASSLSNEQFF. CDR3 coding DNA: TGTGCCAGCAGTTTATCGAATGAGCAGTTCTTC.

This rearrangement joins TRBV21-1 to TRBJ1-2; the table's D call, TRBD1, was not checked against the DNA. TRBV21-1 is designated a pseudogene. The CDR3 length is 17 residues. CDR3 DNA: TGTGCCAGCAGCAAAGAATACTGGGGACAGCATAACTATGGCTACACCTTC. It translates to CASSKEYWGQHNYGYTF.

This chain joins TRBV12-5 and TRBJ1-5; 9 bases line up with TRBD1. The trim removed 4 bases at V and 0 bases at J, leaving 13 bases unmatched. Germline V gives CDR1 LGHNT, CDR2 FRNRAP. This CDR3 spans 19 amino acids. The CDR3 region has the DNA TGTGCTAGTGGTTCCGAGAACCCAACAGGGGGCTATAGCAATCAGCCCCAGCATTTT. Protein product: CASGSENPTGGYSNQPQHF.

CDR3 region: CASRGGKGSYNEQFF. The CDR3 DNA follows: TGTGCCAGCAGGGGAGGAAAGGGATCCTACAATGAGCAGTTCTTC. This rearrangement joins TRBV5-6 to TRBJ2-1; D is perhaps TRBD2 (6 bases). This CDR3 region has 15 residues. Trimming removed 5 bases at V and 1 base at J, with 13 bases between. From germline, CDR1 is SGHDT and CDR2 YYEEEE.

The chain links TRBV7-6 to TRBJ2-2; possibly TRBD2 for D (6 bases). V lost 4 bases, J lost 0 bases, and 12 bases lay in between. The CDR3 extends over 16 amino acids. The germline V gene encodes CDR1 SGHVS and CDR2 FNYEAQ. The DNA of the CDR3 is TGTGCCAGCAGCTACCGGGACTGGCCGAACACCGGGGAGCTGTTTTTT. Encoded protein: CASSYRDWPNTGELFF.

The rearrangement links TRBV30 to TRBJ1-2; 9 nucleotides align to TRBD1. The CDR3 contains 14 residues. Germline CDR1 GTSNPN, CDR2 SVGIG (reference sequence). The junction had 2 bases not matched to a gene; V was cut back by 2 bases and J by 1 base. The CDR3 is CAWSLGQGNYGYTF. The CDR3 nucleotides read TGTGCCTGGAGTCTGGGACAGGGTAACTATGGCTACACCTTC.

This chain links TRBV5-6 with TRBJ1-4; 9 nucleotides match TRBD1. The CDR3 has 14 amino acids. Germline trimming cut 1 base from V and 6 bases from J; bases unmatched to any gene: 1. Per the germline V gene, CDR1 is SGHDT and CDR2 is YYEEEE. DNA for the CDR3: TGTGCCAGCAGCTTGACAGGGGGCGATGAAAAACTGTTTTTT. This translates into CASSLTGGDEKLFF.

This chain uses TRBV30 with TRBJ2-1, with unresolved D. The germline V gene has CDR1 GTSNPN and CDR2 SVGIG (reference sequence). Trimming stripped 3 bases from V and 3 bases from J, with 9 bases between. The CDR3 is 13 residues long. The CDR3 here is CAWRQRVYNEQFF. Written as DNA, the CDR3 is TGTGCCTGGAGACAGAGAGTCTACAATGAGCAGTTCTTC.

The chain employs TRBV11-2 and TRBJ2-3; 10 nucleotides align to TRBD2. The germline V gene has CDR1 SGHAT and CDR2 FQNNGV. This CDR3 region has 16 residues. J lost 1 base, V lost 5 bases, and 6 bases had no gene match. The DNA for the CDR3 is TGTGCCAGCAGCCCGGTTACTAGCGGGGGCACAGATACGCAGTATTTT. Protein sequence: CASSPVTSGGTDTQYF.

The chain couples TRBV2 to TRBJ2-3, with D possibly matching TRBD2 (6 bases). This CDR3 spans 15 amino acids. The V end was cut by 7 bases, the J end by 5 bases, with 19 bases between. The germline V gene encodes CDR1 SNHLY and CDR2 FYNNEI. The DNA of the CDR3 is TGTGCCAGCAAGGGATTAGCGGTCGAGCAAGATACGCAGTATTTT. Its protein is CASKGLAVEQDTQYF.

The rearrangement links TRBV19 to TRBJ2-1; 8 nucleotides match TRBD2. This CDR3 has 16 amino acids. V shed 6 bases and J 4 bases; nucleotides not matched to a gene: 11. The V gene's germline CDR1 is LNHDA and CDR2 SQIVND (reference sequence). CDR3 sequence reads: CASSANTGTSYNEQFF. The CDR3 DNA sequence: TGTGCCAGTAGCGCCAACACCGGGACTAGTTACAATGAGCAGTTCTTC. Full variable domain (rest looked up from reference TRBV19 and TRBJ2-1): DGGITQSPKYLFRKEGQNVTLSCEQNLNHDAMYWYRQDPGQGLRLIYYSQIVNDFQKGDIAEGYSVSREKKESFPLTVTSAQKNPTAFYLCASSANTGTSYNEQFFGPGTRLTVL.

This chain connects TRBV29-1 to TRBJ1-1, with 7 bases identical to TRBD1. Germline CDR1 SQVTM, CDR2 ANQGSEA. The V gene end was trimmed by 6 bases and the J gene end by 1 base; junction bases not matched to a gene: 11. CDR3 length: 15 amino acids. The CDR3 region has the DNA TGCAGCGTCAGTCACCAGGGGGTCTGGAACACTGAAGCTTTCTTT. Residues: CSVSHQGVWNTEAFF. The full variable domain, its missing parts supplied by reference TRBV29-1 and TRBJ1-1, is SAVISQKPSRDICQRGTSLTIQCQVDSQVTMMFWYRQQPGQSLTLIATANQGSEATYESGFVIDKFPISRPNLTFSTLTVSNMSPEDSSIYLCSVSHQGVWNTEAFFGQGTRLTVV.

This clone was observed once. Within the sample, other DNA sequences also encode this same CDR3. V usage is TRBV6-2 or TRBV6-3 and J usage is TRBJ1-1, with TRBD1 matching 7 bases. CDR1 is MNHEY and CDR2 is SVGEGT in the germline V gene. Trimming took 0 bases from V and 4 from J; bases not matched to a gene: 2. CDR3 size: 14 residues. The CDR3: CASSYSTGLTEAFF. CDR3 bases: TGTGCCAGCAGTTACTCGACAGGGCTCACTGAAGCTTTCTTT.

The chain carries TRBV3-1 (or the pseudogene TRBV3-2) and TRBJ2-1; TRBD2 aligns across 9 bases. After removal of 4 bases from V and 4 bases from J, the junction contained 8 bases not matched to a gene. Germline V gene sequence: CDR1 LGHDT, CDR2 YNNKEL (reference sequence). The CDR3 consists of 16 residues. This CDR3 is CASSRTAGGAYNEQFF. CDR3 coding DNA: TGTGCCAGCAGCCGTACAGCGGGGGGCGCATACAATGAGCAGTTCTTC.